One sample yielded the 14 T cell receptor beta chains listed below, sequenced in a study of graft-versus-host responses after intestinal transplantation. These receptors are not linked to any known antigen. Clones were read by immunoSEQ multiplex PCR, and TCRdb kept only the in-frame ones, dropping some. The repertoire holds 90,000 to 120,000 clones, with approximately 86% as singletons. Material: unstimulated CD4+ T cells sorted from spleen or lymph node cells, obtained before transplant. These receptors originate from a human donor who was the organ donor for an intestinal transplant.

The chain couples TRBV7-2 to TRBJ2-4, with TRBD1 as a possible D gene (5 bases). CDR1 is SGHTA, CDR2 FQGNSA, per germline. The CDR3 consists of 15 residues. V lost 4 bases to trimming and J lost 0 bases, with 10 bases between them. The CDR3 nucleotides read TGTGCCAGCAGCTCAGGGTTTCTAGCCAAAAACATTCAGTACTTC. It translates to CASSSGFLAKNIQYF. The entire variable domain, with the rest obtained from reference TRBV7-2 and TRBJ2-4, is as follows: GAGVSQSPSNKVTEKGKDVELRCDPISGHTALYWYRQSLGQGLEFLIYFQGNSAPDKSGLPSDRFSAERTGGSVSTLTIQRTQQEDSAVYLCASSSGFLAKNIQYFGAGTRLSVL.

The V call is TRBV7-2, the J call TRBJ2-5, with TRBD1 matching over 9 bases. Germline V gives CDR1 SGHTA, CDR2 FQGNSA. The J segment lost 5 bases and the V segment lost 4 bases, leaving 8 bases of the junction unmatched. CDR3 size: 15 residues. CDR3 region: CASSSNRGQWETQYF. CDR3 sequence (DNA): TGTGCCAGCAGCTCGAACAGGGGGCAGTGGGAGACCCAGTACTTC.

V is TRBV2 and J is TRBJ2-1; D call uncertain. The CDR3 sequence is 11 residues long. The V end lost 7 bases, the J end lost 8 bases, and 9 bases lay between the germline ends. Germline CDR1 reads SNHLY; CDR2 reads FYNNEI. The CDR3 bases are TGTGCCAGCAACTCCCATCATGAGCAGTTCTTC. This gives the protein CASNSHHEQFF.

The chain has TRBV10-3 and TRBJ2-7; D remains unclear. The V gene's germline CDR1 is ENHRY and CDR2 SYGVKD. The V end was cut by 10 bases, the J end by 0 bases, with 10 bases between. The length of the CDR3 is 12 residues. This chain's CDR3 is CATQFGSYEQYF. The CDR3 coding sequence is TGTGCCACCCAATTTGGCTCCTACGAGCAGTACTTC.

The V call is TRBV28, the J call TRBJ1-1; D not certain. V shed 6 bases and J shed 0 bases, with 11 bases lying between them. This CDR3 has 14 amino acids. Germline V gene lookup returns CDR1 MDHEN and CDR2 SYDVKM. The CDR3 coding sequence is TGTGCCAGCAGGCGACAAGACATGAACACTGAAGCTTTCTTT. Translated, it gives CASRRQDMNTEAFF. Together with reference TRBV28 and TRBJ1-1, the CDR3 gives the full variable domain: DVKVTQSSRYLVKRTGEKVFLECVQDMDHENMFWYRQDPGLGLRLIYFSYDVKMKEKGDIPEGYSVSREKKERFSLILESASTNQTSMYLCASRRQDMNTEAFFGQGTRLTVV.

V gene TRBV19 combines with J gene TRBJ1-2, with D maybe TRBD1 (5 bases). Germline assignment: CDR1 LNHDA and CDR2 SQIVND (reference sequence). V was shortened by 9 bases and J by 0 bases, with 17 bases between the two germline ends. The CDR3 is made up of 15 amino acids. Here the CDR3 DNA reads TGTGCCAGCACGGAGGGGCAGCCAGCTAACTATGGCTACACCTTC. Translation gives CASTEGQPANYGYTF.

This clone was seen more than once but under ten times. Other DNA sequences in the same sample also yield this CDR3. This chain connects TRBV5-1 to TRBJ2-7, with 7 bases fitting TRBD1. V was clipped by 4 bases and J by 4 bases; unmatched bases: 8. Germline CDR1 SGHRS, CDR2 YFSETQ. The CDR3 sequence is 14 residues long. DNA of the CDR3: TGCGCCAGCAGCCTAAGGACAGGTCCTTACGAGCAGTACTTC. It is translated as CASSLRTGPYEQYF.

The table lists this clone with a count of one. V gene TRBV7-6 combines with J gene TRBJ2-7, with 14 positions matching TRBD2. The CDR3 contains 14 residues. V lost 3 bases to trimming and J lost 5 bases; unmatched junction nucleotides: 0. Germline CDR1 SGHVS, CDR2 FNYEAQ. CDR3 nucleotides: TGTGCCAGCAGCTTGGGACTAGCGGGAGACGAGCAGTACTTC. Its protein is CASSLGLAGDEQYF.

The V gene is TRBV5-1, the J gene TRBJ2-7; 7 nucleotides agree with TRBD2. Germline loops: CDR1 SGHRS, CDR2 YFSETQ. The CDR3 sequence is 15 residues long. With 2 bases clipped from V and 2 bases from J, the junction kept 7 bases outside the gene matches. The CDR3 spells CASSLSSGITYEQYF. Here the CDR3 DNA reads TGCGCCAGCAGCTTAAGCAGCGGGATAACCTACGAGCAGTACTTC.

The chain links TRBV11-3 to TRBJ2-1; D unresolved. The CDR3 totals 14 residues. The germline gives CDR1 SGHNT, CDR2 YENEEA. V lost 1 base, J lost 5 bases, and 9 bases lay in between. The CDR3 nucleotides read TGTGCCAGCAGCTTAGCGCGGTCCCACAATGAGCAGTTCTTC. It is translated as CASSLARSHNEQFF.

This chain uses TRBV5-1 with TRBJ2-1, with 10 bases lining up with TRBD1. Losses at the gene ends were 7 bases for V and 5 bases for J; bases not matched to a gene: 3. Germline CDR1 is SGHRS and CDR2 is YFSETQ. The CDR3 is 13 amino acids. This CDR3 reads CASWDRGNNEQFF. CDR3 DNA: TGCGCCAGCTGGGACAGGGGAAACAATGAGCAGTTCTTC. Drawing the rest from reference TRBV5-1 and TRBJ2-1, the complete variable domain is KAGVTQTPRYLIKTRGQQVTLSCSPISGHRSVSWYQQTPGQGLQFLFEYFSETQRNKGNFPGRFSGRQFSNSRSEMNVSTLELGDSALYLCASWDRGNNEQFFGPGTRLTVL.

The J gene is TRBJ1-2, the V gene TRBV7-9; the match to TRBD1 covers 9 bases. Germline-derived CDR1 and CDR2 are SEHNR and FQNEAQ (reference sequence). The CDR3 is 17 residues long. Trimming cost V 2 bases and J 4 bases; bases outside gene matches: 11. The CDR3 sequence is CASSLPPGQGISYGYTF. CDR3 in DNA: TGTGCCAGCAGCTTACCGCCCGGACAGGGGATTTCCTATGGCTACACCTTC. The whole variable domain, filled in from reference TRBV7-9 and TRBJ1-2, reads DTGVSQNPRHKITKRGQNVTFRCDPISEHNRLYWYRQTLGQGPEFLTYFQNEAQLEKSRLLSDRFSAERPKGSFSTLEIQRTEQGDSAMYLCASSLPPGQGISYGYTFGSGTRLTVV.

The J gene is TRBJ1-4, the V gene TRBV4-1; 7 bases map to TRBD1. The CDR3 has 16 residues. CDR1 and CDR2 from the germline V gene are MGHRA and YSYEKL. The V segment lost 2 bases and the J segment 12 bases; nucleotides outside the gene matches: 15. CDR3 DNA sequence: TGCGCCAGCAGCCAATTTCCCCAGGGGGATTGGAGGGAACTGTTTTTT. As protein: CASSQFPQGDWRELFF.

Note on this clone: The conserved final phenylalanine or tryptophan is absent from the CDR3, which likely points to a read error. The chain combines TRBV19 with TRBJ2-7; no clear D gene. This CDR3 is built from 14 residues. The V end was cut by 5 bases, the J end by 2 bases, with 13 bases between. Germline loops: CDR1 LNHDA, CDR2 SQIVND (reference sequence). The chain's CDR3 is CASSLAARTYEQYL. CDR3 bases: TGTGCCAGTAGTCTCGCGGCCAGGACCTACGAGCAGTACCTC.